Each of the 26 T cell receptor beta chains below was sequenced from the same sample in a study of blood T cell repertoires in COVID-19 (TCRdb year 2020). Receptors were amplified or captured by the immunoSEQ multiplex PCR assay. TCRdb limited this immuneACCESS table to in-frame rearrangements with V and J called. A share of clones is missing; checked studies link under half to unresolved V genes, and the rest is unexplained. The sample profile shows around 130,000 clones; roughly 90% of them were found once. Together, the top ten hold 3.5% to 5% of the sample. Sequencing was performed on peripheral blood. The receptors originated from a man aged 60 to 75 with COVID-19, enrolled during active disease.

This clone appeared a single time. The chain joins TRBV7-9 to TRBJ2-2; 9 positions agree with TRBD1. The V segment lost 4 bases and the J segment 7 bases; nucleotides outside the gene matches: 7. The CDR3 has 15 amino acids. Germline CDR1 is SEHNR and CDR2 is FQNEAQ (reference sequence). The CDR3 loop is CASSSTQGAYGELFF. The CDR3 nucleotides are TGTGCCAGCAGCTCTACACAGGGGGCGTACGGGGAGCTGTTTTTT.

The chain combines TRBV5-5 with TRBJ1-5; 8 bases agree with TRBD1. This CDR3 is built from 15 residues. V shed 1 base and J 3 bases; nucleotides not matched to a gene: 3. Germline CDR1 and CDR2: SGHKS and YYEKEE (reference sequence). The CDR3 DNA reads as TGTGCCAGCAGCTTGCGGACAGGGATCAATCAGCCCCAGCATTTT. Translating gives CASSLRTGINQPQHF.

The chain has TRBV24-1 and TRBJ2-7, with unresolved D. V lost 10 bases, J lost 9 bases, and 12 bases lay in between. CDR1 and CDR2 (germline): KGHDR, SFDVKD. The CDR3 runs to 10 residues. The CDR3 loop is CATAPGGQYF. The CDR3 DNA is TGTGCCACTGCCCCCGGCGGGCAGTACTTC.

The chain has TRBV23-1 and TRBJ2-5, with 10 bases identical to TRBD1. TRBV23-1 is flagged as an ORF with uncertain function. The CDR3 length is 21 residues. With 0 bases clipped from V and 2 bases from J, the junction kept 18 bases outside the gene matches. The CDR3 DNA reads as TGCGCCAGCAGTCAATCCTTCCGGACAGGGGGGTTCGGGAGGGATCAAGAGACCCAGTACTTC. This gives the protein CASSQSFRTGGFGRDQETQYF.

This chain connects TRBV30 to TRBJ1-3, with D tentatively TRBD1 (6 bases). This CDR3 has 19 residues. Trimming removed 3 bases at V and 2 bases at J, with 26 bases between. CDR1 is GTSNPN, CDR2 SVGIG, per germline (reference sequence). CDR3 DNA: TGTGCCTGGAGCGCGGGGGTCTTTCCAGACAGGACCGCTGGAAACACCATATATTTT. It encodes CAWSAGVFPDRTAGNTIYF.

CDR3 residues: CASSPGLAFATGELFF. In DNA form, the CDR3 reads TGTGCCAGCAGCCCGGGACTAGCCTTTGCCACCGGGGAGCTGTTTTTT. V and J are TRBV9 and TRBJ2-2, with TRBD2 matching 9 bases. CDR1 is SGDLS and CDR2 is YYNGEE in the germline V gene. V lost 4 bases to trimming and J lost 4 bases; unmatched junction nucleotides: 8. This CDR3 contains 16 residues.

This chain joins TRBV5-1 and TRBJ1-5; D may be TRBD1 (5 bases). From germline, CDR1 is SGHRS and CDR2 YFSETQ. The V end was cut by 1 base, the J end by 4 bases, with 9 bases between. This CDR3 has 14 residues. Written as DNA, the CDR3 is TGCGCCAGCAGCTTGTCAGGGTCGAATCAGCCCCAGCATTTT. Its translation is CASSLSGSNQPQHF.

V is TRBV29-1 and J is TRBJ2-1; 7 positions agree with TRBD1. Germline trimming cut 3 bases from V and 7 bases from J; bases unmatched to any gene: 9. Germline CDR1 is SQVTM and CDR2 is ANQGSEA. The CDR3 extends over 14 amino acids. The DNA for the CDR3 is TGCAGCGTTGAGGGGACAGCTACGACTAATGAGCAGTTCTTC. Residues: CSVEGTATTNEQFF.

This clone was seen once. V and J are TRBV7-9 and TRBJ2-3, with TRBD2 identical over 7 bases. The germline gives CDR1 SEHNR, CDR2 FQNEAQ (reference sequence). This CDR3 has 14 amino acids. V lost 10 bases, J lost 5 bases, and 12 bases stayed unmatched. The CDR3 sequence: CATSLTGGLDTQYF. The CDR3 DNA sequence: TGTGCCACATCGTTAACGGGAGGTTTAGATACGCAGTATTTT.

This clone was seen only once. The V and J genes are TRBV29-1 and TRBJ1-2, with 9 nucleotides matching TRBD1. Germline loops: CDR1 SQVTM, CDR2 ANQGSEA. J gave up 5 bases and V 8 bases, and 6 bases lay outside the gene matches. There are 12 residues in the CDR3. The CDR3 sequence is CSLRQGGYGYTF. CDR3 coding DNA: TGCAGCCTAAGACAGGGGGGTTATGGCTACACCTTC.

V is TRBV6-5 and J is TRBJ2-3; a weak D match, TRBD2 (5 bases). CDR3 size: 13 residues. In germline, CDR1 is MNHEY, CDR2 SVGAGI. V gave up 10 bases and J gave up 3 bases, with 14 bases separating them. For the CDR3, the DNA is TGTGCCACAAGGGAGAGTGGGACAGATACGCAGTATTTT. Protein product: CATRESGTDTQYF.

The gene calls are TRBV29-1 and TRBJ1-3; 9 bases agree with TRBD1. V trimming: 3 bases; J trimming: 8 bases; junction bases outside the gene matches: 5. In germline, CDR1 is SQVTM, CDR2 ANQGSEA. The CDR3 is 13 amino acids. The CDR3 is CSVEGDREDTIYF. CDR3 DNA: TGCAGCGTTGAGGGGGACAGGGAGGACACCATATATTTT.

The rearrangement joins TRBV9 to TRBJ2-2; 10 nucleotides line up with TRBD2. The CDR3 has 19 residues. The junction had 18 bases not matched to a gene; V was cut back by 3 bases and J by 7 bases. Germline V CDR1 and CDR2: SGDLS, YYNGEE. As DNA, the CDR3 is TGTGCCAGCAGCGCCCGGATTCTTTTAGCGGGAGGCCGGGGCGGGGAGCTGTTTTTT. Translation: CASSARILLAGGRGGELFF.

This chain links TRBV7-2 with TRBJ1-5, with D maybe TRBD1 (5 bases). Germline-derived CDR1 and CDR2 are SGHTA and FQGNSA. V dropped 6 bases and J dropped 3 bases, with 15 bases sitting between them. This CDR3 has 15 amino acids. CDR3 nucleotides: TGTGCCAGCAGGGAAGGGGCCCTACTCAATCAGCCCCAGCATTTT. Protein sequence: CASREGALLNQPQHF. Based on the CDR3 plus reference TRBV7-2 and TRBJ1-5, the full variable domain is GAGVSQSPSNKVTEKGKDVELRCDPISGHTALYWYRQSLGQGLEFLIYFQGNSAPDKSGLPSDRFSAERTGGSVSTLTIQRTQQEDSAVYLCASREGALLNQPQHFGDGTRLSIL.

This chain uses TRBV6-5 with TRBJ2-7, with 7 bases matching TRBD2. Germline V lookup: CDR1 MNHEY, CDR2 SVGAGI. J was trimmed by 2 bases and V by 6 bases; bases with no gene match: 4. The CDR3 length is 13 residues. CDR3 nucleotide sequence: TGTGCCAGCAGGCCTAGCGGTCCCTACGAGCAGTACTTC. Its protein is CASRPSGPYEQYF.

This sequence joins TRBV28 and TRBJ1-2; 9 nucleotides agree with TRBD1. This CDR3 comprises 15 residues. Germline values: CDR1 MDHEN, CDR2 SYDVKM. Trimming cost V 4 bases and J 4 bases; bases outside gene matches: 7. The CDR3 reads CASSSPGQGGYGYTF. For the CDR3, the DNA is TGTGCCAGCAGTTCGCCGGGACAGGGAGGCTATGGCTACACCTTC.

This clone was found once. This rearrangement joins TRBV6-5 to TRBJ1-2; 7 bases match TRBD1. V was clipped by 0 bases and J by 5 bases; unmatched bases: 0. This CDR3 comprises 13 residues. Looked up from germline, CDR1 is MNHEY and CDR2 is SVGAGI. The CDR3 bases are TGTGCCAGCAGTTACTCGACAGGGTATGGCTACACCTTC. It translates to CASSYSTGYGYTF.

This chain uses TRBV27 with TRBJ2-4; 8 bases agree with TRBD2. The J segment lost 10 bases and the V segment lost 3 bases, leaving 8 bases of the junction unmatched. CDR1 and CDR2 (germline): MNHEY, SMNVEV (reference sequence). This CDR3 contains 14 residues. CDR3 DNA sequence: TGTGCCAGCAGTTTTGCCAGCGGGAGTTTAATTCAGTACTTC. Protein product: CASSFASGSLIQYF.

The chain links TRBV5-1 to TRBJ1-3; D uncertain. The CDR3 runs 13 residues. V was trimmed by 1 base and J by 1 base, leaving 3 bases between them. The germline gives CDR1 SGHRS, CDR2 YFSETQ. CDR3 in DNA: TGCGCCAGCAGCTTGCCGTCTGGAAACACCATATATTTT. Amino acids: CASSLPSGNTIYF.

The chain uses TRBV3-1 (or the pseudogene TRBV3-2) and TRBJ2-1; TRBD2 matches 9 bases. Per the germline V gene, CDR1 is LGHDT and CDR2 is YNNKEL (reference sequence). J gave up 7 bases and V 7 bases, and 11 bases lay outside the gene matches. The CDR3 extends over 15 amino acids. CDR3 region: CASTAGTSFWNEQFF. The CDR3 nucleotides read TGTGCCAGCACCGCCGGGACTAGCTTTTGGAATGAGCAGTTCTTC.

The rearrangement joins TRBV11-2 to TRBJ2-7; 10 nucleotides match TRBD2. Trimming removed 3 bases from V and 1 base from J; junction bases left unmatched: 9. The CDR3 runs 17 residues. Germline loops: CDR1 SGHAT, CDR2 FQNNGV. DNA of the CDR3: TGTGCCAGCAGCTTGTGGACTAGCGGCCTGGAATCCTACGAGCAGTACTTC. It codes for CASSLWTSGLESYEQYF.

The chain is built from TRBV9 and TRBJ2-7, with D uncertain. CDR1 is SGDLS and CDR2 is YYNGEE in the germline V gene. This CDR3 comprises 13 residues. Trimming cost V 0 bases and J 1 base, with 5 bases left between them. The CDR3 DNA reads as TGTGCCAGCAGCGTAGGAACATCCTACGAGCAGTACTTC. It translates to CASSVGTSYEQYF.

For the CDR3, the DNA is TGTGCCAGCAGCCCCCCTGACAGCTCTGGGGCCAACGTCCTGACTTTC. Residues: CASSPPDSSGANVLTF. The V and J genes are TRBV7-6 and TRBJ2-6; D is possibly TRBD1 (5 bases). Trimming took off 5 bases at V and 0 bases at J, with 11 bases between the two ends. Germline V lookup: CDR1 SGHVS, CDR2 FNYEAQ. This CDR3 spans 16 amino acids.

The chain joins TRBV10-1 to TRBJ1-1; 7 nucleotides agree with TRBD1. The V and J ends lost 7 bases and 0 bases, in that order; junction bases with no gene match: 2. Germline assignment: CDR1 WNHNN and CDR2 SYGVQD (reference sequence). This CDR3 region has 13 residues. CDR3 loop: CASKDRLNTEAFF. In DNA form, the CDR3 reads TGCGCCAGCAAGGACAGGTTGAACACTGAAGCTTTCTTT.

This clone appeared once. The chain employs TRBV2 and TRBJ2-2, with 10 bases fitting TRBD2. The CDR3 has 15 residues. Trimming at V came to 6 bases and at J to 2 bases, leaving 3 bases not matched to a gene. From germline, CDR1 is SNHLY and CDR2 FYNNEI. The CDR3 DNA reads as TGTGCCAGCAGGCGGACTAGCGGCAACACCGGGGAGCTGTTTTTT. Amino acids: CASRRTSGNTGELFF.

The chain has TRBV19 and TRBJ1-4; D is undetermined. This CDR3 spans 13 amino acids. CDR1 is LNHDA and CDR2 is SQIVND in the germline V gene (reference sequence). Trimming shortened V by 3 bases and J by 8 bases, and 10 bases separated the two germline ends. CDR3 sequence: CASSIVGGEKLFF. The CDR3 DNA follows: TGTGCCAGTAGTATTGTGGGCGGGGAAAAACTGTTTTTT.